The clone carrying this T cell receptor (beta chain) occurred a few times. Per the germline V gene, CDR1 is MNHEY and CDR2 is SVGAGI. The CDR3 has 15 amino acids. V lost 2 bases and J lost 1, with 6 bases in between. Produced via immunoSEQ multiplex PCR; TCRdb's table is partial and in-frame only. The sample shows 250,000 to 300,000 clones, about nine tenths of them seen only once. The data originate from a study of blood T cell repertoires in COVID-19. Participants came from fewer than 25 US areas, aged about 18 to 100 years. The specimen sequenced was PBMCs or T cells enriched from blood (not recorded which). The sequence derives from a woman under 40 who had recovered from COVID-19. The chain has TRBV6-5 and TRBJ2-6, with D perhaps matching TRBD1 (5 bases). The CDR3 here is CASSYAGSGANVLTF. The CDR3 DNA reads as TGTGCCAGCAGTTACGCAGGGTCTGGGGCCAACGTCCTGACTTTC.